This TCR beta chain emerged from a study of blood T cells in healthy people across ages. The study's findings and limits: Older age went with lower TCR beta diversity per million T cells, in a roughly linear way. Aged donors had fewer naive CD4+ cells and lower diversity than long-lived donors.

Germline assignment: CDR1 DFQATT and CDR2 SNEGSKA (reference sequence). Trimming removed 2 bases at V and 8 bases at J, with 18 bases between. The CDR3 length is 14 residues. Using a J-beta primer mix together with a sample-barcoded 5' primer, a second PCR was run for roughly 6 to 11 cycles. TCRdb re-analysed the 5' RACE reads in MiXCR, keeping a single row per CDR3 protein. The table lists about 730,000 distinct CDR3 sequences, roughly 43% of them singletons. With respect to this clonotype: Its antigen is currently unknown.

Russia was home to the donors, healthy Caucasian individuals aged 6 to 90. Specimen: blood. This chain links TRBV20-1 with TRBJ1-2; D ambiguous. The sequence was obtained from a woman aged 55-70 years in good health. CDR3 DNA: TGCAGTGCTAGACGACCGACTGGCCGGTTGGGCTACACCTTC. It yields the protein CSARRPTGRLGYTF.